The clone carrying this TCR beta chain was recorded many times. Its target is not known. Described time point: newly diagnosed GD, antithyroid drugs for less than 3 months. Extracted PBMC RNA gave rise to the TCR library. With iRepertoire HTBI primers and Arm-PCR of CDR3 regions, TCR beta libraries were built. TCRdb ran MiXCR on the multiplex PCR reads and lists one entry per CDR3 protein. Of about 470,000 distinct CDR3 sequences listed, about 16% are singletons. The entry originates in a study of regulatory T cells in long-lasting Graves disease. Overall study findings and caveats: Sharing of public clonotypes was greater in persistent patients (2,741) than in new patients (roughly 880).

These data were likewise used in another study, on T cells in Graves' hyperthyroidism and ophthalmopathy. That paper adds: The HTBI primer set drove a first-round RT-PCR of the TCR CDR3.

The starting material was peripheral blood mononuclear cells (PBMCs), obtained at new diagnosis, from a patient treated with antithyroid drugs. The clonotype originates from a woman in her 30s with Graves disease.

The CDR3 coding sequence is TGTGCCAGCAGCCCGCGGGTCGGGCAGTACTTC. Translated, it gives CASSPRVGQYF. V is TRBV11-2 and J is TRBJ2-7, with D tentatively TRBD2 (5 bases). The germline V gene has CDR1 SGHAT and CDR2 FQNNGV. The CDR3 extends over 11 amino acids. The ends were cut back, 5 bases at V and 9 bases at J, with 11 bases in the middle.